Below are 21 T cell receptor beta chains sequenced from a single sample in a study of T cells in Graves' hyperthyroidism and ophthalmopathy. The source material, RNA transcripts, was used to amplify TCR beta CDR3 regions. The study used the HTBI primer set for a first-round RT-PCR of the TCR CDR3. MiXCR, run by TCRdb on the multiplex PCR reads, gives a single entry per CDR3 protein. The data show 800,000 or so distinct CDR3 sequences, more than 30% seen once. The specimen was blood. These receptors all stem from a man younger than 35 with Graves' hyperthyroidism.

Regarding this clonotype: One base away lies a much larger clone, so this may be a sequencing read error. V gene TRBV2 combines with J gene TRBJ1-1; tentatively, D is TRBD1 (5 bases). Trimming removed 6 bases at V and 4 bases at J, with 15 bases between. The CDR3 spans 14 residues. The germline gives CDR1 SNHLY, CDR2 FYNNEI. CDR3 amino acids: CASSTQGTGTEAFF. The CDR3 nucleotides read TGTGCCAGCAGCACGCAGGGCACTGGCACTGAAGCTTTCTTT.

The CDR3 bases are TGTGCCAGCAGTCTCTCACCACAGGGGGCGAAACTGTTTTTT. Translation: CASSLSPQGAKLFF. The chain uses TRBV7-2 and TRBJ1-4, with 9 bases aligning to TRBD1. Looked up from germline, CDR1 is SGHTA and CDR2 is FQGNSA. This CDR3 contains 14 residues. J gave up 11 bases and V 6 bases, and 10 bases lay outside the gene matches.

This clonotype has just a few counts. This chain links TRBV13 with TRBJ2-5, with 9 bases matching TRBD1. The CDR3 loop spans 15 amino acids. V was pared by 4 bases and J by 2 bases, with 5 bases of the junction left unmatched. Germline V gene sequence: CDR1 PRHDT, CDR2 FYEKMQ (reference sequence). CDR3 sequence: CASSYSDRGQETQYF. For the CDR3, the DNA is TGTGCCAGCAGCTACTCGGACAGGGGTCAAGAGACCCAGTACTTC.

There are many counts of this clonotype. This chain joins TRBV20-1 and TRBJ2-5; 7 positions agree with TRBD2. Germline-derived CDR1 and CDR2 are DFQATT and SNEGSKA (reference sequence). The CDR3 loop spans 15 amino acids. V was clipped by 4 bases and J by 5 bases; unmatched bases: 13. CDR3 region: CSATDGGSWMETQYF. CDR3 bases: TGCAGTGCTACTGATGGCGGGAGCTGGATGGAGACCCAGTACTTC.

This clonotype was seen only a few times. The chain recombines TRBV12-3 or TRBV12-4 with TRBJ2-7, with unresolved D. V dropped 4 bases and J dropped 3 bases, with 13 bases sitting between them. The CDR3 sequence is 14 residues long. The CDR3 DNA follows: TGTGCCAGCAGTTCCCGGGCCTGGGGCTACGAGCAGTACTTC. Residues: CASSSRAWGYEQYF.

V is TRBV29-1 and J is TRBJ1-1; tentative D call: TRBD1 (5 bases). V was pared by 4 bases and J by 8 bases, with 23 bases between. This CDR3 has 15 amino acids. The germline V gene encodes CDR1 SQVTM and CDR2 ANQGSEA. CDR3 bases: TGCAGCGTTGGCTCGGGCCAGGGTGATGCCGAAGAAGCTTTCTTT. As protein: CSVGSGQGDAEEAFF.

The CDR3 here is CASREGGKTEAFF. For the CDR3, the DNA is TGTGCCAGCAGAGAAGGGGGGAAGACTGAAGCTTTCTTT. This chain uses TRBV9 with TRBJ1-1, with a possible D match to TRBD1 (6 bases). Germline V gene data show CDR1 as SGDLS and CDR2 as YYNGEE. The CDR3 runs 13 residues. Trimming pared 5 bases from V and 5 bases from J, leaving 13 bases between.

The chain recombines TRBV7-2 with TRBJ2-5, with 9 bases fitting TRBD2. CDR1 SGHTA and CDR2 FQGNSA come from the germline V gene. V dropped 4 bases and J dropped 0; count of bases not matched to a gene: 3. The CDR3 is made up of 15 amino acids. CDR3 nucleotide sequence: TGTGCCAGCAGCTGGAGCGGGGGGTACCAAGAGACCCAGTACTTC. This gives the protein CASSWSGGYQETQYF.

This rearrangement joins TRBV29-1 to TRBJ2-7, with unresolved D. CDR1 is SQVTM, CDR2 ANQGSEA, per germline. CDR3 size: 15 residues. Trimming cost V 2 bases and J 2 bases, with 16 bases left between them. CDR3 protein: CSVEKDGPTPYEQYF. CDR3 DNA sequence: TGCAGCGTTGAAAAAGACGGGCCGACCCCCTACGAGCAGTACTTC.

Written as DNA, the CDR3 is TGTGCCAGCAGCCCTGGGCCGGCGGGGGGGGAGACCCAGTACTTC. Encoded protein: CASSPGPAGGETQYF. The chain is built from TRBV7-3 and TRBJ2-5; 9 bases match TRBD2. Germline assignment: CDR1 SGHTA and CDR2 FQGTGA. The V gene end was trimmed by 5 bases and the J gene end by 5 bases; junction bases not matched to a gene: 9. This CDR3 comprises 15 residues. The complete variable domain, with remaining parts taken from reference TRBV7-3 and TRBJ2-5, reads GAGVSQTPSNKVTEKGKYVELRCDPISGHTALYWYRQSLGQGPEFLIYFQGTGAADDSGLPNDRFFAVRPEGSVSTLKIQRTERGDSAVYLCASSPGPAGGETQYFGPGTRLLVL.

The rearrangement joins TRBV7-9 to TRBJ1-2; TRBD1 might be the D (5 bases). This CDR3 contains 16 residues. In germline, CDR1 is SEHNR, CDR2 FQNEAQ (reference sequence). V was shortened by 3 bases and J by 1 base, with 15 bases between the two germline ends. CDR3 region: CASSFFGQNHNYGYTF. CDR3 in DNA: TGTGCCAGCAGCTTTTTTGGACAAAATCATAACTATGGCTACACCTTC. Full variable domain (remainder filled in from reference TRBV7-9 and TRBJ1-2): DTGVSQNPRHKITKRGQNVTFRCDPISEHNRLYWYRQTLGQGPEFLTYFQNEAQLEKSRLLSDRFSAERPKGSFSTLEIQRTEQGDSAMYLCASSFFGQNHNYGYTFGSGTRLTVV.

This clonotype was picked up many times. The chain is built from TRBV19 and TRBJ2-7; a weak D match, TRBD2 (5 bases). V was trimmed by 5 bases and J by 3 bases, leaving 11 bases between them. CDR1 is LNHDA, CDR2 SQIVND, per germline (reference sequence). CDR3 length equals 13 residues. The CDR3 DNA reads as TGTGCCAGTAGTTCTGGACTGAACTACGAGCAGTACTTC. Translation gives CASSSGLNYEQYF.

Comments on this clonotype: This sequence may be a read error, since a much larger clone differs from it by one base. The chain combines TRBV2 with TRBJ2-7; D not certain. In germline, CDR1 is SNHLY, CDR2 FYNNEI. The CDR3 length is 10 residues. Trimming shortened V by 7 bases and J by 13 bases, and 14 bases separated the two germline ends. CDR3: CASMVEVHYF. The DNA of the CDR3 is TGTGCCAGCATGGTTGAGGTGCATTACTTC.

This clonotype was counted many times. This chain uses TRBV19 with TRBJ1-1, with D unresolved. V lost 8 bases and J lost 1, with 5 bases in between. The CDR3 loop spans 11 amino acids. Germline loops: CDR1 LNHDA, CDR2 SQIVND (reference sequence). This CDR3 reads CASVENTEAFF. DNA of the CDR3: TGTGCCAGTGTTGAGAACACTGAAGCTTTCTTT.

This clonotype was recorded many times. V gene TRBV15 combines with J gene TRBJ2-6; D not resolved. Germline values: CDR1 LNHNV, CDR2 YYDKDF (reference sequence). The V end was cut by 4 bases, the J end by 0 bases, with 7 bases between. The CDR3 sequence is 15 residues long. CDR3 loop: CATSTGSSGANVLTF. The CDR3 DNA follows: TGTGCCACCAGCACAGGAAGCTCTGGGGCCAACGTCCTGACTTTC.

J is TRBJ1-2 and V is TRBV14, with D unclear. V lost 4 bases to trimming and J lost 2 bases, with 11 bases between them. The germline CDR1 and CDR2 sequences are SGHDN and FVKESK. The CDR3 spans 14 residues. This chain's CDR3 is CASSRTDWNYGYTF. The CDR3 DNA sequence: TGTGCCAGCAGCCGCACGGACTGGAACTATGGCTACACCTTC.

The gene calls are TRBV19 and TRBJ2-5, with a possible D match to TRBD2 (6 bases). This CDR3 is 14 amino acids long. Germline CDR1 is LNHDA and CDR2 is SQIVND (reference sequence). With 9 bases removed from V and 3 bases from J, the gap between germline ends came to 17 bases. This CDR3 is CASATGTPKETQYF. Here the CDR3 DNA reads TGTGCCAGCGCAACCGGGACTCCAAAAGAGACCCAGTACTTC.

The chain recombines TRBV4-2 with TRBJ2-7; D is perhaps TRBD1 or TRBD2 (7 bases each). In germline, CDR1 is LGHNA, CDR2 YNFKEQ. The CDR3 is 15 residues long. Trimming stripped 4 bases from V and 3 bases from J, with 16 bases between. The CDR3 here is CASSPDRAGDYEQYF. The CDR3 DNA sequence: TGTGCCAGCAGCCCCGACAGGGCGGGAGACTACGAGCAGTACTTC.

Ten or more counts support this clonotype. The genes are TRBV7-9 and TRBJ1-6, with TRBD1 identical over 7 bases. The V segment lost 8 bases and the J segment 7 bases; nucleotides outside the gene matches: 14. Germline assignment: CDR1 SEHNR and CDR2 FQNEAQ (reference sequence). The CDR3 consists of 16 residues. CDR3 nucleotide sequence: TGTGCCAGCCTCCCGTACAGGGGTACTGGGAATTCACCCCTCCACTTT. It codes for CASLPYRGTGNSPLHF.

The CDR3 reads CASSEGQASTEAFF. As DNA, the CDR3 is TGTGCCAGCAGTGAGGGCCAGGCGAGCACTGAAGCTTTCTTT. This chain uses TRBV2 with TRBJ1-1; no clear D gene. This CDR3 spans 14 amino acids. CDR1 is SNHLY, CDR2 FYNNEI, per germline. V lost 3 bases to trimming and J lost 4 bases, with 12 bases between them.

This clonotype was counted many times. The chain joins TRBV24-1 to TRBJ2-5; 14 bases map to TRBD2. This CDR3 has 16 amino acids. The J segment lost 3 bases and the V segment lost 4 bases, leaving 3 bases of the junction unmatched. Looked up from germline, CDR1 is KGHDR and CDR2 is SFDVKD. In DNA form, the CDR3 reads TGTGCCACCAGTGACCCGGGACTAGCGGGGGAAGAGACCCAGTACTTC. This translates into CATSDPGLAGEETQYF.